Described below is a single T cell receptor beta chain sequence and its context. Each sample's TCRB immunosequencing used about 500 nanograms of biopsy DNA. Sequencing used immunoSEQ multiplex PCR; TCRdb keeps in-frame clones, though not all of them. Of over 5,500 clones listed, about 83% are singletons. Patients were adults with ileal or ileocolonic Crohn's disease needing resection. The data stem from a study of T cell repertoires in ileal Crohn's disease. At the level of the study: At surgery, around 40% of patients smoked, with median disease duration 7.9 years.

V shed 2 bases and J 8 bases; nucleotides not matched to a gene: 4. This CDR3 spans 16 amino acids. Germline V gene sequence: CDR1 MNHEY, CDR2 SVGAGI. The sequenced material came from ileal tissue. The rearrangement uses TRBV6-5 and TRBJ2-2; 14 nucleotides match TRBD2. The sequence was obtained from an adult with Crohn's disease. The CDR3: CASSYAGLAGVGELFF. The DNA of the CDR3 is TGTGCCAGCAGTTACGCGGGACTAGCGGGAGTTGGGGAGCTGTTTTTT.